The following is a T cell receptor (beta chain) sequence with its context. This clonotype is considered medium-sized (0.01 to 0.1%). Its antigen remains undetermined. Nothing much larger sits one base from this clone, and base qualities are not available. This specimen belongs to a study of T cells in AML relapse after transplant (dated 2019 in TCRdb). Context from the whole study: This retrospective study examined inhibitory receptor expression and TCR repertoires of bone marrow T cells in patients who received allogeneic HSCT for myeloid malignancy. TCR sequencing of unsorted bone marrow was performed for three healthy donors, three patients in long-term complete remission and three patients relapsing after HSCT. Findings and caveats that apply to the study as a whole: Very few samples underpinned the TCR repertoire comparisons, and for unsorted bone marrow each group had only a few individuals. Whatever the outcome, transplanted patients had skewed bone marrow repertoires, with the top 10 alpha clonotypes reaching 30% to 35% in remission and about 40% in relapse, compared with 20% to 25% in healthy donors.

A distance of 14 bases separates the germline ends of V and J, which lose 1 base and 7 bases respectively. The CDR3 holds 15 amino acids from the cysteine to the phenylalanine. Only the CDR3 portion is preserved as DNA: 45 bases, with reading frame beginning at the first base. The germline V gene (reference sequence) yields LNHNV for CDR1 and YYDKDF for CDR2. Bone marrow from healthy donors was used as the control group for comparisons with patients. To prepare the library, PCR was applied. A modified RACE PCR protocol, rather than multiplex PCR, was used to amplify TCR alpha and beta chains from RNA. The libraries were sequenced on an Illumina MiSeq, and sample-specific barcode combinations were used to demultiplex the raw reads. Concerning the study's data processing: TCR clonotypes were identified from the sequencing reads using MiXCR software. The public reads were quality trimmed at Q25 with fastp and then assembled into clones with MiXCR by TCRdb, keeping productive beta chains. Rows merge per CDR3 protein into single entries with the most common DNA and genes. TCRdb, rather than the study authors, made the V and J calls. This sample holds 800 to 1,200 distinct CDR3 sequences; 19% were observed only once. Of the sample, about 6.6% is held by the ten largest clones.

The sequencing input was bone marrow. Recombination connected TRBV15 to TRBJ1-5; the D gene is unclear. This receptor was taken from a human donor in good health. The DNA sequence is TGTGCCACCAGCAGAGCTCGGGAGGTTTGGCAGCCCCAGCATTTT. This translates into CATSRAREVWQPQHF. Reference TRBV15 and TRBJ1-5 proteins supply the regions before and after the CDR3; the full variable domain is: DAMVIQNPRYQVTQFGKPVTLSCSQTLNHNVMYWYQQKSSQAPKLLFHYYDKDFNNEADTPDNFQSRRPNTSFCFLDIRSPGLGDTAMYLCATSRAREVWQPQHFGDGTRLSIL.